What follows describes a single T cell receptor beta chain. The target antigen is unknown. The protocol was immunoSEQ multiplex PCR, while the TCRdb copy is restricted to in-frame clones and leaves out a portion. Altogether nearly 25,000 clones are present, 69% being singletons, with the ten largest covering around 8.4%. The entry originates in a study of vaccination effects on CD4 cells after COVID-19. As for the study in general: Post-vaccine specimens were collected at a median of 72 days following the second dose. Whole-study findings and limits: Clones of infection and vaccine origin contracted markedly late after vaccination. Healthy vaccinees showed cross-reactivity with common cold coronaviruses in only 1 of 255 vaccine-induced clones.

CDR1 is SGHNT and CDR2 is YENEEA in the germline V gene. The V and J ends lost 6 bases and 1 base respectively, with 12 bases between them. CDR3 length equals 14 residues. Viral peptide pools were used in the ViraFEST assay to expand antigen-specific CD4+ T cells, and sequencing came afterward. After around 10 days in culture, the CD4+ T cells were isolated. BNT162b2 vaccine or mRNA-1273 vaccine was given to participants in two doses. Each well held 1.5 million to 2.5 million PBMC cultured with around 10 ug/ml peptides and 8.5 to 10 IU/ml IL-2. This sample comprised CD4+ T cells from PBMCs cultured with SARS-CoV-2 spike peptides, obtained after COVID-19 vaccination. The TCR was taken from a human donor who received a COVID-19 vaccine. The chain recombines TRBV11-3 with TRBJ1-1; no clear D. Here the CDR3 DNA reads TGTGCCAGCAGTTCCGGGCCGGGGAACACTGAAGCTTTCTTT. Protein product: CASSSGPGNTEAFF.